This T cell receptor (beta chain) is from a study of blood T cells in healthy people across ages (dated by TCRdb to the mid-2010s). Broadly, across the study: In model experiments, roughly one uniquely barcoded TCR beta cDNA molecule per two T cells was captured by template switching. The study measured age-related changes in TCR beta repertoire diversity using deep sequencing normalized with unique cDNA molecular identifiers. The donors were split into four age groups: young (average around 15 years), middle-aged (39), aged (62) and long-lived (approximately 80). To avoid experimental bias, donors of different ages were distributed randomly across sequencing lanes. Using the same blood draw, the study looked at two additional independent replicas of 1 million unique cDNA reads for two donors, one aged 18 to 30 and the other aged 80 or older. The paper as a whole reports these results and caveats: Because the CMV infection status of the donors was unknown, age-related changes in expanded clonotypes may potentially have been confounded. Observed TCR beta diversity correlated strongly with the percentage of naive T cells measured by flow cytometry. Because profiling used bulk unsorted PBMCs, naive and antigen-experienced compartments could not be compared conclusively. Total diversity estimates from one million sequenced T cells were considered lower bounds and underestimates. The long-lived group showed more naive CD4+ T cells, fewer expanded clones and increased TCR diversity than the aged group, suggesting age selection. As age increased, observed TCR beta diversity per million T cells dropped in a roughly linear way, and a significant reduction was already evident by age roughly 36.

V loses 8 bases at its end and J loses 5 bases; junction bases beyond the gene matches: 13. The germline V gene encodes CDR1 MGHRA and CDR2 YSYEKL. The CDR3, from cysteine to phenylalanine, totals 15 residues. The sequence is cut down to CDR3 DNA, 45 bases in frame from base 1. Library construction relied on 5' RACE. The data were produced on an Illumina HiSeq 2500. The second PCR ran for roughly 7 to 11 cycles and used a J-beta primer mix along with a sample-barcoded 5' primer. A unique molecular identifier was introduced onto each TCR beta cDNA molecule by a template-switch 5' adaptor carrying 12 random nucleotides. Each sample yielded at least 2.5 million CDR3-containing paired-end reads. First-strand cDNA synthesis was performed from all RNA using the Mint cDNA synthesis kit, with priming by a TRBC-specific oligonucleotide. Following uracil-DNA glycosylase treatment, a first 18-cycle PCR with universal primers M1SS and BC2_uni_R was performed on all cDNA. Under the source paper's analysis protocol: For normalization, 1 million high-quality reads were randomly selected from each sample, with every read carrying a distinct molecular identifier. Instead of being binned into consensus sequences, reads with shared molecular identifiers were discarded. MiTCR, run with a Q25 quality threshold and the strictest error-elimination algorithm, handled CDR3 identification, clonotype clustering and error correction. A nonparametric unseen species model with Euler transformation was used to estimate lower-bound total TCR beta diversity. Clones were called with MiXCR by TCRdb after fastp trimmed the public reads at Q25, and only in-frame beta chains were retained. Rows are combined by CDR3 protein, so each entry shows the most common genes and DNA. TCRdb's processing, not the authors' own work, is the source of the V and J calls. In all, the sample holds some 1.4 million distinct CDR3 sequences, and 40% to 50% of those were seen once. Of the sample, approximately 7.9% falls within the top ten clones.

The donors were roughly 39 Caucasian individuals from Russia, aged 6 to 90 years, who were systemically healthy. About 9.8 milliliters of peripheral blood were drawn from each donor into EDTA-treated Vacutainer tubes. PBMCs were isolated by Ficoll-Paque density-gradient centrifugation, with at least 7 million obtained per sample. Total RNA, at least 6 micrograms per sample, was extracted from PBMCs with Trizol reagent. For every donor, an aliquot of PBMCs went through flow cytometry to measure the percentages of naive CD45RAhigh/CD27high T cells. Notes on this clonotype: The specificity of this receptor is unknown. The record has no base qualities; no much larger clone is one base away.

Input material: blood. The TCR sequence derives from a woman aged 18-35 years in good health. Recombination linked TRBV4-1 to TRBJ2-5; 8 bases in between match TRBD2. The sequenced DNA: TGCGCCAGCTCCTCCCCGGGACTAGATTCCGAGACCCAGTACTTC. This is translated as CASSSPGLDSETQYF.